This T cell receptor (beta chain) was found in a study of beta chain features in type 1 diabetes. The whole isolated RNA underwent reverse transcription, so sequencing captured expressed TCRB transcripts. The method was immunoSEQ multiplex PCR; TCRdb's version includes in-frame clones alone and lacks a portion of them. Of 150,000 to 190,000 clones in the sample, about 8.1% were seen once. Germline CDR1 reads MDHEN; CDR2 reads SYDVKM. CDR3 length: 16 amino acids. The junction had 5 bases not matched to a gene; V was cut back by 6 bases and J by 1 base. This clone was seen more than once but under ten times.

This chain links TRBV28 with TRBJ1-5; 11 positions match TRBD1. Sequenced material: central memory CD4+ T cells from blood. The receptor was isolated from a man younger than 35 in good health. In nucleotides, the CDR3 is TGTGCCAGCAGCCCGGACAGGGGGCTCAGCAATCAGCCCCAGCATTTT. Amino acid sequence: CASSPDRGLSNQPQHF.